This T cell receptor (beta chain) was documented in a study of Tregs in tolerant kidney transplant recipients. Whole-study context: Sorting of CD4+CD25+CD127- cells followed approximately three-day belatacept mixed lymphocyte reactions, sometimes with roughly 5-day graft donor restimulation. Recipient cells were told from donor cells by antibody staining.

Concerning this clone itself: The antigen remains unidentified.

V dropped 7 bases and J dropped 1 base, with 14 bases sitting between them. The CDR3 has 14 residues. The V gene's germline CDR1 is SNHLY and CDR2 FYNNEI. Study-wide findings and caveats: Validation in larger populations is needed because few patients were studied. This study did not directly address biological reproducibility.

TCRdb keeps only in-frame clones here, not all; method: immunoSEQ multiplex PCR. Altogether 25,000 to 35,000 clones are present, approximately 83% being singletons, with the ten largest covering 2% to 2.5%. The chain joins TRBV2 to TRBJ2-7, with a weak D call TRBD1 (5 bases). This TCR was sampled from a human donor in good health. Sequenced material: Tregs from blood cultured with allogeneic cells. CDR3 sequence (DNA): TGTGCCAGCAAGATCAGGGTCGATTCCTACGAGCAGTACTTC. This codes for CASKIRVDSYEQYF.